A selection of T cell receptor beta chains follows, all from one sample in a study of OX40 agonist ivuxolimab in advanced cancers. Clones were read by immunoSEQ multiplex PCR, and TCRdb kept only the in-frame ones, dropping some. The sample has some 70,000 clones, roughly 80% seen once. This specimen was CD4+ or CD8+ T cells sorted from blood, taken in a trial of the OX40 agonist ivuxolimab. The receptors shown here come from an adult with an advanced solid tumor such as melanoma, head and neck, liver or kidney cancer. Each CDR3 is given with its conserved first and last residue. A D gene is named only where the DNA matches it firmly. The size of a clone is reported for some rows only, either as once, few or many, or as a class for expanded clones.

CDR3nt: TGTGCCAGCAGTATGAGGGAAGCTTTCTTT; CDR3aa: CASSMREAFF; d_gene: .; v_gene: TRBV5-5; j_gene: TRBJ1-1; abundance: .
CDR3nt: TGTGCCAGCAGCTTGCACCGGGGCGGAACTGGGGCCAACGTCCTGACTTTC; CDR3aa: CASSLHRGGTGANVLTF; d_gene: .; v_gene: TRBV5-4; j_gene: TRBJ2-6; abundance: .
CDR3nt: TGCGCCAGCAGCTCCTTAGCGGGGGGGCCCTACGAGCAGTACTTC; CDR3aa: CASSSLAGGPYEQYF; d_gene: TRBD2; v_gene: TRBV5-1; j_gene: TRBJ2-7; abundance: .
CDR3nt: TGTGCCAGCAGCTTAGATGGCTTCAATCAGCCCCAGCATTTT; CDR3aa: CASSLDGFNQPQHF; d_gene: .; v_gene: TRBV11-2; j_gene: TRBJ1-5; abundance: .
CDR3nt: TGTGCCTGGAGTGTACCCGGGACGCAGTACCAAGAGACCCAGTACTTC; CDR3aa: CAWSVPGTQYQETQYF; d_gene: .; v_gene: TRBV30; j_gene: TRBJ2-5; abundance: .
CDR3nt: TGTGCCAGCAGCGCCGGGACTAGCGGGGGGGTCGGGGGGGAGACCCAGTACTTC; CDR3aa: CASSAGTSGGVGGETQYF; d_gene: TRBD2; v_gene: TRBV9; j_gene: TRBJ2-5; abundance: .
CDR3nt: TGTGCCAGTAGTATAGTAATCGCGGGGGGCCAGGTTAAGTACTTC; CDR3aa: CASSIVIAGGQVKYF; d_gene: TRBD2; v_gene: TRBV19; j_gene: TRBJ2-5; abundance: .
CDR3nt: TGTGCCACCAGCAGAGATAGTGTCGGCCAAGGAAATCAGCCCCAGCATTTT; CDR3aa: CATSRDSVGQGNQPQHF; d_gene: .; v_gene: TRBV15; j_gene: TRBJ1-5; abundance: few
CDR3nt: TGTGCCAGCAGTTTCCAAGGATGGATGAACACTGAAGCTTTCTTT; CDR3aa: CASSFQGWMNTEAFF; d_gene: .; v_gene: TRBV5-8; j_gene: TRBJ1-1; abundance: .
CDR3nt: TGTGCCAGCTCACTCTCCGGGGCCAGCACAGATACGCAGTATTTT; CDR3aa: CASSLSGASTDTQYF; d_gene: .; v_gene: TRBV18; j_gene: TRBJ2-3; abundance: .
CDR3nt: TGTGCCAGCAGCATAGGAGATGGTCGGAAACTGTTTTTT; CDR3aa: CASSIGDGRKLFF; d_gene: .; v_gene: TRBV11-2; j_gene: TRBJ1-4; abundance: .
CDR3nt: TGTGCCACCCTAGACAGGGGGAACACTGAAGCTTTCTTT; CDR3aa: CATLDRGNTEAFF; d_gene: TRBD1; v_gene: TRBV15; j_gene: TRBJ1-1; abundance: .
CDR3nt: TGTGCCAGCAGTAGAGACAGGGGGCTCGAGACCCAGTACTTC; CDR3aa: CASSRDRGLETQYF; d_gene: TRBD1; v_gene: TRBV6-5; j_gene: TRBJ2-5; abundance: .
CDR3nt: TGTGCCAGCAGTACGGGGAGCAGCGGCTACACCTTC; CDR3aa: CASSTGSSGYTF; d_gene: .; v_gene: TRBV6-5; j_gene: TRBJ1-2; abundance: few
CDR3nt: TGTGCCAGCAGCTTACAGGGGGCCGATGAAAAACTGTTTTTT; CDR3aa: CASSLQGADEKLFF; d_gene: TRBD1; v_gene: TRBV5-6; j_gene: TRBJ1-4; abundance: .
CDR3nt: TGTGCCAGCAGCCGTCATGGGAGGGTCACCGGGGAGCTGTTTTTT; CDR3aa: CASSRHGRVTGELFF; d_gene: TRBD2; v_gene: TRBV6-5; j_gene: TRBJ2-2; abundance: few
CDR3nt: TGCGCCAGCAGCTTGGAAGGGCGAGGCTACACCTTC; CDR3aa: CASSLEGRGYTF; d_gene: .; v_gene: TRBV5-1; j_gene: TRBJ1-2; abundance: .
CDR3nt: TGTGCCAGCAGCTTAGTCCATAGGGAGACCCAGTACTTC; CDR3aa: CASSLVHRETQYF; d_gene: .; v_gene: TRBV7-8; j_gene: TRBJ2-5; abundance: .
CDR3nt: TGTGCCAGCAGCTTACAGGGGCTGTTGCAGACCCAGTACTTC; CDR3aa: CASSLQGLLQTQYF; d_gene: TRBD1; v_gene: TRBV5-6; j_gene: TRBJ2-5; abundance: .
CDR3nt: TGTGCCAGCAGCCAACGGACAGGATCCCCAACTAATGAAAAACTGTTTTTT; CDR3aa: CASSQRTGSPTNEKLFF; d_gene: TRBD1; v_gene: TRBV14; j_gene: TRBJ1-4; abundance: .
CDR3nt: TGTGCCAGCAGCCCGGACAGGGATCTGGGGCAGCCCCAGCATTTT; CDR3aa: CASSPDRDLGQPQHF; d_gene: TRBD1; v_gene: TRBV11-2; j_gene: TRBJ1-5; abundance: .
CDR3nt: TGTGCCAGCACCCAGCGGGGGAGCCTCTCCTACGAGCAGTACTTC; CDR3aa: CASTQRGSLSYEQYF; d_gene: TRBD2; v_gene: TRBV6-5; j_gene: TRBJ2-7; abundance: .
CDR3nt: TGCGCCAGCAGTGAGGGGGCGGGGCGGTTGTCCCAGTACTTC; CDR3aa: CASSEGAGRLSQYF; d_gene: .; v_gene: TRBV10-2; j_gene: TRBJ2-5; abundance: .
CDR3nt: TGTGCCAGCAGCTTATCGGGGGGAGGTGAAAAACTGTTTTTT; CDR3aa: CASSLSGGGEKLFF; d_gene: .; v_gene: TRBV7-7; j_gene: TRBJ1-4; abundance: .
CDR3nt: TGTGCCAGCTCCCTCGGGGTTAGCACAGATACGCAGTATTTT; CDR3aa: CASSLGVSTDTQYF; d_gene: .; v_gene: TRBV19; j_gene: TRBJ2-3; abundance: .
CDR3nt: TGTGCCAGCAGCGGTGGACGGTTGAACACTGAAGCTTTCTTT; CDR3aa: CASSGGRLNTEAFF; d_gene: .; v_gene: TRBV9; j_gene: TRBJ1-1; abundance: .
CDR3nt: TGCGCCAGCAGCTCGGGGGGTTCTAGACCTCCCGGGGAGCTGTTTTTT; CDR3aa: CASSSGGSRPPGELFF; d_gene: TRBD2; v_gene: TRBV5-1; j_gene: TRBJ2-2; abundance: .
CDR3nt: TGTGCCAGCGGGGCACTCTATGGCTACACCTTC; CDR3aa: CASGALYGYTF; d_gene: .; v_gene: TRBV6-1; j_gene: TRBJ1-2; abundance: .
CDR3nt: TGTGCCAGCAGCTTGGCAGGGAGAACTTACGAGCAGTACTTC; CDR3aa: CASSLAGRTYEQYF; d_gene: .; v_gene: TRBV5-4; j_gene: TRBJ2-7; abundance: .
CDR3nt: TGTGCCAGTGTTCCCGACATTTTAGGTAGCAATCAGCCCCAGCATTTT; CDR3aa: CASVPDILGSNQPQHF; d_gene: .; v_gene: TRBV19; j_gene: TRBJ1-5; abundance: .
CDR3nt: TGTGCCAGCAGCTTGGATCCGGGAAACACTGAAGCTTTCTTT; CDR3aa: CASSLDPGNTEAFF; d_gene: .; v_gene: TRBV5-4; j_gene: TRBJ1-1; abundance: few
CDR3nt: TGTGCCAGCACCTTGCTGGGCGGCCCGAGGGGTAATGGCTACACCTTC; CDR3aa: CASTLLGGPRGNGYTF; d_gene: .; v_gene: TRBV5-6; j_gene: TRBJ1-2; abundance: once
CDR3nt: TGCGCCAGCAGCCCCGGGCAGTCGGGAGTCCGGGAGACCCAGTACTTC; CDR3aa: CASSPGQSGVRETQYF; d_gene: .; v_gene: TRBV5-1; j_gene: TRBJ2-5; abundance: few
CDR3nt: TGTGCCAGTAGCCTACCACAGGGTCAGCCCCAGCATTTT; CDR3aa: CASSLPQGQPQHF; d_gene: .; v_gene: TRBV19; j_gene: TRBJ1-5; abundance: .
CDR3nt: TGTGCCAGCAGTGTGGGGGCTAGCAATCAGCCCCAGCATTTT; CDR3aa: CASSVGASNQPQHF; d_gene: .; v_gene: TRBV2; j_gene: TRBJ1-5; abundance: .
CDR3nt: TGTGCCAGCAGCCAAGAACGGACACGAAACCAAGAGACCCAGTACTTC; CDR3aa: CASSQERTRNQETQYF; d_gene: .; v_gene: TRBV14; j_gene: TRBJ2-5; abundance: .
CDR3nt: TGTGCCAGCAGTGACCGGGAAAATTCACCCCTCCACTTT; CDR3aa: CASSDRENSPLHF; d_gene: .; v_gene: TRBV2; j_gene: TRBJ1-6; abundance: .
CDR3nt: TGCGCCAGCAGCCAAGATAGGACACCCACCGGGGAGCTGTTTTTT; CDR3aa: CASSQDRTPTGELFF; d_gene: .; v_gene: TRBV4-1; j_gene: TRBJ2-2; abundance: once
CDR3nt: TGTGCCAGCAGTGATTATGGGGGGGGCACAGATACGCAGTATTTT; CDR3aa: CASSDYGGGTDTQYF; d_gene: TRBD2; v_gene: TRBV2; j_gene: TRBJ2-3; abundance: .
CDR3nt: TGTGCCACCAGCAGAGTAAATAGCCCCCCCGGAGCTTTCTTT; CDR3aa: CATSRVNSPPGAFF; d_gene: .; v_gene: TRBV15; j_gene: TRBJ1-1; abundance: .
CDR3nt: TGTGCCAGCAGCCTCTCTCTGGGGCGGGGGGCCACCTACGAGCAGTACTTC; CDR3aa: CASSLSLGRGATYEQYF; d_gene: TRBD2; v_gene: TRBV7-6; j_gene: TRBJ2-7; abundance: .
CDR3nt: TGCGCCAGCAGCTTGGGCCCCAATTCACCCCTCCACTTT; CDR3aa: CASSLGPNSPLHF; d_gene: .; v_gene: TRBV5-1; j_gene: TRBJ1-6; abundance: .
CDR3nt: TGTGCCAGCAGACGACAGGATTTTGGCTACACCTTC; CDR3aa: CASRRQDFGYTF; d_gene: .; v_gene: TRBV2; j_gene: TRBJ1-2; abundance: .